What follows is one T cell receptor (beta chain) and its context. Per the study methods: Reference gene primer amplification yielded estimated nucleated cell counts. Sequencing was performed with immunoSEQ multiplex PCR; in TCRdb, only in-frame clones are kept and a portion is missing. Clone size and the V and J calls come from that table; the DNA yielded D and trimming. Here the sample spans about 320,000 clones, around 85% being singletons. The source of the sample is a study of blood T cell repertoires in COVID-19. Looking at the study overall: COVID-19 samples from acute and convalescent phases originated in the United States, Italy and Spain. Sources were T cells, B-cell-depleted T cells, or PBMCs; the material itself was cDNA or gDNA.

CDR1 is LNHDA, CDR2 SQIVND, per germline (reference sequence). Trimming took 6 bases from V and 3 from J, leaving 15 bases between them. The length of the CDR3 is 15 residues. This sequence originates from a human donor in a cohort sampled during active COVID-19. The sequencing input was peripheral blood. The chain employs TRBV19 and TRBJ1-5; D is unclear. Here the CDR3 DNA reads TGTGCCAGTAGCCCTGCCGCGGGCGTCAATCAGCCCCAGCATTTT. Its translation is CASSPAAGVNQPQHF.